Sequencing of this TCR beta chain was carried out in a study of CD8 T cells in Susac syndrome. V was pared by 1 base and J by 3 bases, with 16 bases between. The germline CDR1 and CDR2 sequences are SGHAT and FQNNGV. The CDR3 is made up of 17 amino acids. Reverse transcription used roughly 0.45 to 1 ug RNA and random hexamers. TCRdb ran MiXCR on the immunoSEQ multiplex PCR reads and lists one entry per CDR3 protein. The sample includes around 170,000 distinct CDR3 sequences, just under 95% seen only once; the top ten take less than 0.2%. V gene TRBV11-2 combines with J gene TRBJ2-1, with D possibly matching TRBD2 (5 bases). The sequence was obtained from a human donor with Susac syndrome. The specimen was CD8+ T cells from PBMCs. In nucleotides, the CDR3 is TGTGCCAGCAGCTTAGCCGACTACACTTACCTCTACAATGAGCAGTTCTTC. As protein: CASSLADYTYLYNEQFF.